These 21 T cell receptor beta chains share one sample of origin, sequenced in a study of T cells in Graves' hyperthyroidism and ophthalmopathy. Authors of the study amplified TCR beta CDR3 regions from RNA transcripts. First-round RT-PCR with HTBI primers amplified the TCR CDR3 region. TCRdb re-called the multiplex PCR reads with MiXCR, one entry per CDR3 protein. The sample includes fewer than 700,000 distinct CDR3 sequences, under 20% of them seen just once. Sequenced: blood. Source of these receptors: a woman aged 30 to 39 with Graves' hyperthyroidism.

This clonotype was seen more than once but under ten times. V and J are TRBV19 and TRBJ2-1; 9 positions match TRBD1. Trimming removed 5 bases from V and 9 bases from J; junction bases left unmatched: 5. This CDR3 has 13 amino acids. The V gene's germline CDR1 is LNHDA and CDR2 SQIVND (reference sequence). CDR3 sequence: CASSGQGLGEQFF. The CDR3 DNA sequence: TGTGCCAGTAGTGGACAGGGGTTGGGTGAGCAGTTCTTC.

This clonotype was recorded many times. The genes are TRBV20-1 and TRBJ2-7, with 8 bases matching TRBD2. After removal of 6 bases from V and 7 bases from J, the junction contained 11 bases not matched to a gene. The length of the CDR3 is 13 residues. Germline values: CDR1 DFQATT, CDR2 SNEGSKA (reference sequence). This CDR3 reads CSAPRGRTSEQYF. As DNA, the CDR3 is TGCAGTGCCCCCCGCGGGAGGACGAGTGAGCAGTACTTC.

This clonotype has a handful of counts. This sequence joins TRBV11-2 and TRBJ2-5, with 8 bases fitting TRBD2. CDR3 length: 15 residues. The germline CDR1 and CDR2 sequences are SGHAT and FQNNGV. The V gene end was trimmed by 6 bases and the J gene end by 2 bases; junction bases not matched to a gene: 8. CDR3: CASRSRGGVQETQYF. The DNA of the CDR3 is TGTGCCAGCAGGAGCCGGGGGGGGGTGCAAGAGACCCAGTACTTC.

This clonotype has at least ten counts. The chain joins TRBV7-3 to TRBJ2-5; D tentatively reads TRBD1 or TRBD2 (5 bases each). The CDR3 runs to 13 residues. CDR1 and CDR2 (germline): SGHTA, FQGTGA. V was cut by 4 bases and J by 2 bases, with 8 bases left in between. The CDR3 reads CASSSGAQETQYF. The CDR3 DNA reads TGTGCCAGCAGCTCCGGGGCTCAAGAGACCCAGTACTTC. The full variable domain, rest sourced from reference TRBV7-3 and TRBJ2-5, is GAGVSQTPSNKVTEKGKYVELRCDPISGHTALYWYRQSLGQGPEFLIYFQGTGAADDSGLPNDRFFAVRPEGSVSTLKIQRTERGDSAVYLCASSSGAQETQYFGPGTRLLVL.

This clonotype occurred many times. This chain joins TRBV20-1 and TRBJ2-3, with TRBD2 as a possible D gene (6 bases). The germline gives CDR1 DFQATT, CDR2 SNEGSKA (reference sequence). The CDR3 loop spans 15 amino acids. Trimming pared 0 bases from V and 2 bases from J, leaving 12 bases between. CDR3 protein: CSARDRTGDTDTQYF. The CDR3 DNA is TGCAGTGCTAGAGATCGGACGGGAGACACAGATACGCAGTATTTT.

The chain carries TRBV3-1 and TRBJ1-6; unclear D gene. V was shortened by 4 bases and J by 5 bases, with 12 bases between the two germline ends. Germline V gene sequence: CDR1 LGHDT, CDR2 YNNKEL (reference sequence). The CDR3 sequence is 15 residues long. The CDR3 bases are TGTGCCAGCAGCCCTGGGTCGGATGATAATTCACCCCTCCACTTT. Translation gives CASSPGSDDNSPLHF.

This clonotype was detected only a few times. This chain joins TRBV20-1 and TRBJ1-1; 8 bases agree with TRBD1. Trimming at V came to 3 bases and at J to 2 bases, leaving 2 bases not matched to a gene. The CDR3 spans 13 residues. From germline, CDR1 is DFQATT and CDR2 SNEGSKA (reference sequence). The CDR3: CSASSGGNTEAFF. CDR3 in DNA: TGCAGTGCTAGCTCAGGGGGCAACACTGAAGCTTTCTTT.

J is TRBJ1-1 and V is TRBV19; a possible D gene is TRBD1 (5 bases). Trimming removed 4 bases from V and 7 bases from J, with 19 bases in between. This CDR3 region has 15 residues. CDR1 and CDR2 (germline): LNHDA, SQIVND (reference sequence). The CDR3 sequence is CASSTLIGTEDEAFF. The CDR3, as DNA: TGTGCCAGTAGTACCCTAATCGGGACCGAGGATGAAGCTTTCTTT.

This clonotype was picked up many times. This CDR3 reads CASNGDGNTEAFF. The CDR3 bases are TGCGCCAGCAACGGGGACGGGAACACTGAAGCTTTCTTT. The rearrangement links TRBV5-1 to TRBJ1-1; the D gene is possibly TRBD1 (5 bases). The CDR3 is made up of 13 amino acids. Trimming pared 6 bases from V and 1 base from J, leaving 10 bases between. CDR1 and CDR2 from the germline V gene are SGHRS and YFSETQ.

This clonotype was observed at least ten times. This chain links TRBV27 with TRBJ2-1; tentative D call: TRBD2 (5 bases). Germline V lookup: CDR1 MNHEY, CDR2 SMNVEV (reference sequence). The CDR3 is made up of 15 amino acids. V lost 1 base to trimming and J lost 7 bases, with 14 bases between them. The DNA for the CDR3 is TGTGCCAGCAGTTTATTGGGAGACCTCGGGAATGAGCAGTTCTTC. This gives the protein CASSLLGDLGNEQFF.

The chain is built from TRBV20-1 and TRBJ1-5; D might be TRBD1 (5 bases). The germline V and J ends were trimmed by 3 bases and 1 base, with 13 bases remaining between them. The length of the CDR3 is 15 residues. Germline-derived CDR1 and CDR2 are DFQATT and SNEGSKA (reference sequence). The CDR3 DNA follows: TGCAGTGCTAGGGACATGGCGCAGAGCAATCAGCCCCAGCATTTT. Protein: CSARDMAQSNQPQHF.

To note about this clonotype: This may come from a read error, since a much larger clone is one base off. The chain links TRBV7-9 to TRBJ2-7, with D tentatively TRBD2 (6 bases). The V end lost 3 bases, the J end lost 9 bases, and 12 bases lay between the germline ends. The CDR3 has 12 residues. CDR1 is SEHNR and CDR2 is FQNEAQ in the germline V gene (reference sequence). The CDR3 coding sequence is TGTGCCAGCAGCTTCGGAGGGGATCGGCAGTACTTC. As protein: CASSFGGDRQYF.

The gene calls are TRBV10-3 and TRBJ1-1; D ambiguous. The CDR3 has 17 amino acids. Germline V gene data show CDR1 as ENHRY and CDR2 as SYGVKD. V was pared by 2 bases and J by 5 bases, with 21 bases between. CDR3: CAISEARASSDETEAFF. The CDR3 DNA follows: TGTGCCATCAGTGAGGCCCGGGCCTCATCAGATGAGACTGAAGCTTTCTTT.

V usage is TRBV4-1 and J usage is TRBJ2-7, with 10 bases matching TRBD2. This CDR3 spans 15 amino acids. CDR1 is MGHRA, CDR2 YSYEKL, per germline. Trimming cost V 4 bases and J 3 bases; bases outside gene matches: 6. CDR3 bases: TGCGCCAGCAGCCGACTAGCGGGTGACCTCTACGAGCAGTACTTC. This encodes CASSRLAGDLYEQYF.

Of note for this clonotype: Given a much more abundant clone one base away, this may be a read error. The V and J genes are TRBV28 and TRBJ1-2; D is unresolved. V shed 5 bases and J shed 6 bases, with 10 bases lying between them. CDR1 and CDR2 (germline): MDHEN, SYDVKM. CDR3 length: 12 residues. CDR3 nucleotide sequence: TGTGCCAGCAGTACAGTGGGCGATGGCTACACCTTC. Translating it yields CASSTVGDGYTF.

This clonotype has at least ten counts. A read error may produce the germline difference seen at one junction end. The J gene is TRBJ2-1, the V gene TRBV6-4; 12 nucleotides agree with TRBD2. CDR1 and CDR2 (germline): MRHNA, SNTAGT. CDR3 length: 14 amino acids. The CDR3: CASSDGTSGNEQFF. CDR3 in DNA: TGCGCCAGCAGCGACGGGACTAGCGGGAATGAGCAGTTCTTC.

The J gene is TRBJ2-2, the V gene TRBV11-3, with D maybe TRBD1 (5 bases). The germline V gene encodes CDR1 SGHNT and CDR2 YENEEA. The germline V and J ends were trimmed by 1 base and 5 bases, with 8 bases remaining between them. The CDR3 runs to 14 residues. This CDR3 reads CASSLGGETGELFF. The DNA of the CDR3 is TGTGCCAGCAGCTTAGGGGGCGAGACCGGGGAGCTGTTTTTT.

This clonotype was found many times. The genes are TRBV11-3 and TRBJ1-4; 10 bases are a match to TRBD1. V was clipped by 4 bases and J by 7 bases; unmatched bases: 6. The CDR3 sequence is 15 residues long. Germline loops: CDR1 SGHNT, CDR2 YENEEA. Written as DNA, the CDR3 is TGTGCCAGCAGCTCCCCCCGGGACAGGGGTGAAAAACTGTTTTTT. This sequence encodes CASSSPRDRGEKLFF.

Note on this clonotype: This may come from a read error, since a much larger clone is one base off. V gene TRBV28 combines with J gene TRBJ2-7; D gene uncertain. Germline V gene data show CDR1 as MDHEN and CDR2 as SYDVKM. CDR3 length: 13 amino acids. CDR3 DNA sequence: TGTGCCAGCAGTTTAGGGATTTTCTACGAGCAGCACTTC. Residues: CASSLGIFYEQHF.

This clonotype was observed at least ten times. The chain joins TRBV6-4 to TRBJ2-3; 11 bases match TRBD1. The CDR3 extends over 15 amino acids. In germline, CDR1 is MRHNA, CDR2 SNTAGT. Germline trimming cut 0 bases from V and 4 bases from J; bases unmatched to any gene: 0. DNA for the CDR3: TGTGCCAGCAGTGACTCGGGACAGGGGGCAGATACGCAGTATTTT. Encoded protein: CASSDSGQGADTQYF.

The V gene is TRBV7-6, the J gene TRBJ2-3; D not resolved. Per germline, CDR1 SGHVS and CDR2 FNYEAQ. The V end lost 5 bases, the J end lost 1 base, and 13 bases lay between the germline ends. The CDR3 runs 15 residues. CDR3 amino acids: CASSDSARRTDTQYF. DNA for the CDR3: TGTGCCAGCAGCGACTCCGCCAGACGCACAGATACGCAGTATTTT.